The rows below give T cell receptor beta chains drawn from one sample of a study of blood T cell repertoires in COVID-19. TCRdb keeps only in-frame clones here, not all; method: immunoSEQ multiplex PCR. The profile shows approximately 80,000 clones, around 86% of them singletons. Input material: peripheral blood. The receptor source for this set is a man of 80 years or more with acute or convalescent COVID-19. Both conserved end residues are part of each CDR3. D genes are given only for firm matches.

v_gene	j_gene	d_gene	CDR3aa
TRBV18	TRBJ1-1	.	CASSPSREETEAFF
TRBV19	TRBJ1-1	.	CASSPTLRGTEAFF
TRBV11-2	TRBJ1-4	TRBD1	CASSPPGQGDEKLFF
TRBV11-2	TRBJ1-2	TRBD1	CASSLGVPGTAYGYTF
TRBV10-3	TRBJ2-7	TRBD2	CAIRAGADEQYF
TRBV7-8	TRBJ2-4	TRBD1	CASSKGQGTGKNIQYF
TRBV5-1	TRBJ1-2	.	CASSQSPGIGYGYTF
TRBV28	TRBJ1-2	TRBD1	CASRIGGTGGYGYTF
TRBV7-6	TRBJ2-3	TRBD2	CASSRLAGDLNPQYF
TRBV7-8	TRBJ2-7	TRBD2	CASTLSGSSGEQYF
TRBV29-1	TRBJ1-1	.	CSVEEVRQVPAFF
TRBV9	TRBJ1-5	.	CASSVGRGSQPQHF
TRBV5-1	TRBJ1-1	TRBD1	CASSMRTGGNTEAFF
TRBV3-1/TRBV3-2	TRBJ2-7	TRBD2	CASSQGGLAGSYEQYF
TRBV7-3	TRBJ1-1	TRBD1	CASSLMGTGPMNTEAFF
TRBV6-5	TRBJ2-1	.	CASRLSTGSYNEQFF
TRBV6-2/TRBV6-3	TRBJ2-5	TRBD2	CASSYGGLAGVRETQYF
TRBV4-1	TRBJ2-3	.	CASSQVPSRGDTQYF
TRBV19	TRBJ1-5	.	CASSTQGTYQPQHF
TRBV7-9	TRBJ1-2	.	CASSFPQAAGYTF
TRBV3-1/TRBV3-2	TRBJ1-2	.	CASSEDGSRGHTF
TRBV27	TRBJ2-1	TRBD2	CAKSGGGHYNEQFF
TRBV9	TRBJ1-1	TRBD1	CASSPLGQLVTEAFF
TRBV7-9	TRBJ2-7	.	CASTNTGRAHEQYF
TRBV6-5	TRBJ2-7	.	CASSLGSEQYF
TRBV18	TRBJ2-5	TRBD2	CASSPGLAGVETQYF
TRBV7-3	TRBJ2-1	TRBD2	CASSLGLAGGPSYNEQFF
TRBV5-4	TRBJ2-5	.	CASSLPGLLRGGETQYF
TRBV5-4	TRBJ1-6	.	CASSLDRDNSPLHF
TRBV7-9	TRBJ2-3	TRBD2	CASSLRIGGRGTDTQYF
TRBV18	TRBJ1-6	.	CASSPSSVSYNSPLHF